This T cell receptor beta chain was identified during a study of blood T cells in healthy people across ages. Sample-barcoded 5' priming and a J-beta primer mix drove a second PCR of about 7 to 12 cycles. In TCRdb, the 5' RACE reads were re-called with MiXCR into one record per CDR3 protein. The repertoire holds approximately 800,000 distinct CDR3 sequences, with more than 25% as singletons. In its sample, this clonotype was seen a few times. Germline values: CDR1 MDHEN, CDR2 SYDVKM. This CDR3 has 12 amino acids. The V and J ends lost 8 bases and 1 base respectively, with 9 bases between them. In addition, the sample was reused for a study of T cells of mothers and their children. According to that study: A second PCR was performed with the M1S primer. This primer added sample barcodes and 2-4 random nucleotides.

The chain has TRBV28 and TRBJ2-7; D may be TRBD2 (5 bases). The sample consisted of blood. This sequence was found in a boy younger than 18 in good health. The CDR3 nucleotides read TGTGCCAGCCGCCCGGGATCCTACGAGCAGTACTTC. Translating gives CASRPGSYEQYF.